Below are 26 T cell receptor beta chains sequenced from a single sample in a study of CD8+ T cells in alopecia areata. The sample's treatment: oral pan-JAK inhibitor, 5-10 mg twice daily. Extraction and reverse transcription of RNA yielded cDNA as the sequencing template. The method was immunoSEQ multiplex PCR; TCRdb's version includes in-frame clones alone and lacks a portion of them. The sample contains 120,000 to 150,000 clones, roughly 82% of which appear only once. Sequencing used CD8+ T cells sorted from blood, obtained at week 4, from a patient treated with tofacitinib. The receptors were gathered from a human donor with alopecia areata.

This clone has just a few counts. The chain has TRBV7-2 and TRBJ2-7, with 10 bases aligning to TRBD1. V lost 7 bases and J lost 2; bases outside the gene matches: 2. The germline gives CDR1 SGHTA, CDR2 FQGNSA. This CDR3 region has 13 residues. The CDR3 sequence: CASTDRGTYEQYF. Here the CDR3 DNA reads TGTGCCAGCACGGACAGGGGGACCTACGAGCAGTACTTC.

This clone was observed a handful of times. This chain uses TRBV10-3 with TRBJ1-1; no clear D gene. V was pared by 3 bases and J by 3 bases, with 14 bases between. CDR3 length: 15 residues. Germline V gives CDR1 ENHRY, CDR2 SYGVKD. Written as DNA, the CDR3 is TGTGCCATCAGTGACACCCTACGACTGTACACTGAAGCTTTCTTT. Its translation: CAISDTLRLYTEAFF.

V gene TRBV4-1 combines with J gene TRBJ2-3; tentatively, D is TRBD2 (6 bases). Trimming cost V 0 bases and J 5 bases, with 15 bases left between them. CDR3 length: 16 residues. The germline CDR1 and CDR2 sequences are MGHRA and YSYEKL. The CDR3 nucleotides read TGCGCCAGCAGCCAAGAAGCTTTAGTGGGGGGAGATACGCAGTATTTT. Its translation is CASSQEALVGGDTQYF.

This rearrangement joins TRBV6-6 to TRBJ2-3; D may match TRBD1 or TRBD2 (6 bases each). There are 16 residues in the CDR3. V lost 2 bases and J lost 1, with 13 bases in between. Germline CDR1 and CDR2: MNHNY and SVGAGI (reference sequence). The CDR3 sequence: CASSYRGPTGTDTQYF. The CDR3 DNA follows: TGTGCCAGCAGTTACCGGGGGCCGACAGGCACAGATACGCAGTATTTT.

The rearrangement uses TRBV7-2 and TRBJ2-1; the match to TRBD2 covers 13 bases. Trimming took 5 bases from V and 6 from J; bases not matched to a gene: 4. CDR1 and CDR2 (germline): SGHTA, FQGNSA. The CDR3 is 15 amino acids. The CDR3 region is CASSTLAGGPNEQFF. DNA of the CDR3: TGTGCCAGCAGCACACTAGCGGGGGGGCCCAATGAGCAGTTCTTC.

This chain joins TRBV7-2 and TRBJ2-7; unclear D gene. The CDR3 runs 14 residues. Trimming took 5 bases from V and 2 from J, leaving 13 bases between them. CDR1 and CDR2 from the germline V gene are SGHTA and FQGNSA. CDR3 DNA sequence: TGTGCCAGCAGCGCACCCGGGCTGACCTACGAGCAGTACTTC. Amino acids: CASSAPGLTYEQYF. Using reference TRBV7-2 and TRBJ2-7 for the parts outside the CDR3, the full variable domain is GAGVSQSPSNKVTEKGKDVELRCDPISGHTALYWYRQSLGQGLEFLIYFQGNSAPDKSGLPSDRFSAERTGGSVSTLTIQRTQQEDSAVYLCASSAPGLTYEQYFGPGTRLTVT.

This clone was counted a single time. The chain employs TRBV4-2 and TRBJ2-1; TRBD1 agrees at 11 bases. The ends lost 2 bases at V and 7 bases at J; junction bases unmatched: 7. In germline, CDR1 is LGHNA, CDR2 YNFKEQ. The length of the CDR3 is 16 residues. DNA for the CDR3: TGTGCCAGCAGCCAATTGTCGGGACAGGGGGATAATGAGCAGTTCTTC. Its protein is CASSQLSGQGDNEQFF.

This chain joins TRBV4-1 and TRBJ2-7; TRBD2 might be the D (5 bases). V was cut by 2 bases and J by 0 bases, with 14 bases left in between. The CDR3 has 16 amino acids. Germline V gene sequence: CDR1 MGHRA, CDR2 YSYEKL. The CDR3 DNA sequence: TGCGCCAGCAGCCAATCACGGAGAGGGAGCTCCTACGAGCAGTACTTC. This gives the protein CASSQSRRGSSYEQYF.

The chain uses TRBV6-5 and TRBJ2-7, with 10 bases lining up with TRBD1. The CDR3 runs 15 residues. The V segment lost 2 bases and the J segment 4 bases; nucleotides outside the gene matches: 5. Germline V CDR1 and CDR2: MNHEY, SVGAGI. CDR3 sequence (DNA): TGTGCCAGCAGTTACAGGGGACAGGGGCAATACGAGCAGTACTTC. This encodes CASSYRGQGQYEQYF.

The V and J genes are TRBV12-5 and TRBJ1-1; 8 bases align to TRBD1. The trim removed 4 bases at V and 2 bases at J, leaving 9 bases unmatched. Looked up from germline, CDR1 is LGHNT and CDR2 is FRNRAP. The CDR3 extends over 16 amino acids. This CDR3 is CASGSAGTGGNTEAFF. CDR3 DNA: TGTGCTAGTGGTTCCGCCGGAACAGGGGGAAACACTGAAGCTTTCTTT. The full variable domain, its missing parts supplied by reference TRBV12-5 and TRBJ1-1, is DARVTQTPRHKVTEMGQEVTMRCQPILGHNTVFWYRQTMMQGLELLAYFRNRAPLDDSGMPKDRFSAEMPDATLATLKIQPSEPRDSAVYFCASGSAGTGGNTEAFFGQGTRLTVV.

V usage is TRBV4-1 and J usage is TRBJ2-2, with D possibly being TRBD2 (5 bases). The CDR3 is 14 amino acids. Germline values: CDR1 MGHRA, CDR2 YSYEKL. The V and J ends lost 4 bases and 1 base respectively, with 7 bases between them. The CDR3 region is CASSPGENTGELFF. The CDR3 region has the DNA TGCGCCAGCAGCCCCGGGGAGAACACCGGGGAGCTGTTTTTT.

The chain combines TRBV30 with TRBJ1-1; tentative D call: TRBD1 (6 bases). The CDR3 consists of 11 residues. Trimming removed 4 bases from V and 7 bases from J, with 10 bases in between. CDR1 and CDR2 (germline): GTSNPN, SVGIG (reference sequence). In nucleotides, the CDR3 is TGTGCCTGGACCCTAGGGGGTGAAGCTTTCTTT. Translating gives CAWTLGGEAFF.

Here the CDR3 reads CASSRDWGNYGYTF. In nucleotides, the CDR3 is TGTGCCAGCAGCAGAGATTGGGGGAACTATGGCTACACCTTC. The rearrangement joins TRBV2 to TRBJ1-2; a weak D match, TRBD1 (5 bases). V was clipped by 6 bases and J by 2 bases, with 13 bases between them. Germline CDR1 and CDR2: SNHLY and FYNNEI. The CDR3 runs to 14 residues.

Comment on this clone: Different DNA sequences within this sample yield the same CDR3. The V and J genes are TRBV5-4 and TRBJ2-1; D might be TRBD2 (5 bases). CDR1 is SGHNT and CDR2 is YYREEE in the germline V gene (reference sequence). The CDR3 runs 12 residues. V was shortened by 2 bases and J by 5 bases, with 5 bases between the two germline ends. The DNA for the CDR3 is TGTGCCAGCAGCTTCGGGAACAATGAGCAGTTCTTC. Amino acid sequence: CASSFGNNEQFF.

The chain uses TRBV5-6 and TRBJ2-3; TRBD2 might be the D (5 bases). Per the germline V gene, CDR1 is SGHDT and CDR2 is YYEEEE. V lost 0 bases to trimming and J lost 4 bases, with 9 bases between them. The CDR3 totals 14 residues. The CDR3 nucleotides read TGTGCCAGCAGCTTGGCGGGGTCCCCAGATACGCAGTATTTT. Translation: CASSLAGSPDTQYF.

In its sample, this clone was seen once. The gene calls are TRBV29-1 and TRBJ2-1; 9 bases are a match to TRBD2. CDR1 and CDR2 from the germline V gene are SQVTM and ANQGSEA. The ends lost 3 bases at V and 4 bases at J; junction bases unmatched: 7. The CDR3 is made up of 15 amino acids. CDR3: CSVDAKRGAYNEQFF. CDR3 coding DNA: TGCAGCGTTGATGCGAAGCGGGGGGCATACAATGAGCAGTTCTTC.

J is TRBJ1-3 and V is TRBV15; TRBD1 is a possible D gene (5 bases). Deletions cut 8 bases from V and 7 bases from J, with 18 bases between. The CDR3 is 14 residues long. The germline V gene encodes CDR1 LNHNV and CDR2 YYDKDF (reference sequence). CDR3 sequence reads: CATARDFPRNTIYF. In DNA, the CDR3 is TGTGCCACCGCAAGGGACTTTCCCCGTAACACCATATATTTT.

This clone was seen more than once but under ten times. This chain joins TRBV4-1 and TRBJ2-7; D gene uncertain. CDR3 length equals 16 residues. Germline lookup yields CDR1 MGHRA and CDR2 YSYEKL. Trimming stripped 0 bases from V and 0 bases from J, with 12 bases between. CDR3 loop: CASSQDGIGSSYEQYF. Here the CDR3 DNA reads TGCGCCAGCAGCCAAGACGGTATCGGAAGCTCCTACGAGCAGTACTTC.

This clone was observed a few times. The chain couples TRBV14 to TRBJ2-7; the D gene is possibly TRBD2 (5 bases). V dropped 2 bases and J dropped 2 bases, with 7 bases sitting between them. CDR1 SGHDN and CDR2 FVKESK come from the germline V gene. The CDR3 spans 13 residues. CDR3: CASSQWTAYEQYF. The CDR3 nucleotides are TGTGCCAGCAGCCAATGGACTGCCTACGAGCAGTACTTC.

The rearrangement joins TRBV5-6 to TRBJ2-7; 9 bases agree with TRBD1. V shed 5 bases, J shed 3 bases, and the junction held 6 bases outside the gene matches. Germline V CDR1 and CDR2: SGHDT, YYEEEE. This CDR3 has 14 amino acids. For the CDR3, the DNA is TGTGCCAGCAGTTACGGGACAGGGTACTACGAGCAGTACTTC. It translates to CASSYGTGYYEQYF. Full variable domain (remainder filled in from reference TRBV5-6 and TRBJ2-7): DAGVTQSPTHLIKTRGQQVTLRCSPKSGHDTVSWYQQALGQGPQFIFQYYEEEERQRGNFPDRFSGHQFPNYSSELNVNALLLGDSALYLCASSYGTGYYEQYFGPGTRLTVT.

This chain links TRBV4-1 with TRBJ1-1; perhaps TRBD1 as D (5 bases). Looked up from germline, CDR1 is MGHRA and CDR2 is YSYEKL. The V end lost 0 bases, the J end lost 0 bases, and 17 bases lay between the germline ends. This CDR3 contains 18 residues. The CDR3 loop reads CASSQEDRINLMNTEAFF. For the CDR3, the DNA is TGCGCCAGCAGCCAAGAAGACAGAATCAATCTCATGAACACTGAAGCTTTCTTT.

This clone has a single count. The CDR3 bases are TGCAGCGCTCAAGGACTAGCGGGAAACACCGGGGAGCTGTTTTTT. It translates to CSAQGLAGNTGELFF. The chain links TRBV29-1 to TRBJ2-2; 12 bases map to TRBD2. V lost 7 bases and J lost 2; bases outside the gene matches: 5. CDR1 is SQVTM, CDR2 ANQGSEA, per germline. The CDR3 runs 15 residues.

J is TRBJ2-7 and V is TRBV4-1; either TRBD1 or TRBD2 may supply D (6 bases each). Germline CDR1 is MGHRA and CDR2 is YSYEKL. The V end lost 0 bases, the J end lost 2 bases, and 11 bases lay between the germline ends. This CDR3 region has 15 residues. The CDR3 region has the DNA TGCGCCAGCAGCCAAGATCCGGGGGACACCTACGAGCAGTACTTC. Its protein product is CASSQDPGDTYEQYF.

The V gene is TRBV5-6, the J gene TRBJ1-5; TRBD1 is a possible D gene (5 bases). The V and J ends lost 4 bases and 0 bases respectively, with 17 bases between them. The CDR3 sequence is 17 residues long. Germline V gives CDR1 SGHDT, CDR2 YYEEEE. This CDR3 is CASSLGPIPYSNQPQHF. DNA of the CDR3: TGTGCCAGCAGCCTGGGACCGATACCTTATAGCAATCAGCCCCAGCATTTT.

The chain combines TRBV9 with TRBJ2-3, with 13 bases lining up with TRBD2. This CDR3 has 16 amino acids. Trimming at V came to 3 bases and at J to 5 bases, leaving 6 bases not matched to a gene. The germline gives CDR1 SGDLS, CDR2 YYNGEE. CDR3 bases: TGTGCCAGCAGCGGAACTAGCGGGGGGGCCAGAGATACGCAGTATTTT. Protein product: CASSGTSGGARDTQYF.

The chain combines TRBV15 with TRBJ2-3; 11 bases match TRBD2. V lost 4 bases and J lost 7; bases outside the gene matches: 4. CDR1 is LNHNV, CDR2 YYDKDF, per germline (reference sequence). This CDR3 region has 14 residues. The CDR3: CATSILAGEYTQYF. In DNA, the CDR3 is TGTGCCACCAGCATACTAGCGGGGGAGTATACGCAGTATTTT.